These T cell receptor beta chains were read from a single sample in a study of CD4 T cells in relation to SARS-CoV-2 and coronaviruses. Here immunoSEQ multiplex PCR was the method, and the copy in TCRdb shows in-frame clones only, minus some. Found here are 24,000 or so clones, around three quarters of them singletons; the top ten hold roughly 15%. What these receptors recognize is not known. Sequenced: CD4+ T cells from PBMCs, cultured in vitro. The receptor source for this set is a human donor in good health. The CDR3 runs from the conserved cysteine through the conserved F or W. Each record gives: CDR3 length, V gene, J gene, D gene, clone size, CDR3 protein, CDR3 DNA. D genes are given only for firm matches. Not every row has a clone size; where given, it reads once, few, many or a size class.

cdr3_length: 16; v_call: TRBV2; j_call: TRBJ1-5; d_call: NA; clone_size: few; cdr3_aa: CASKGSRVGGDQPQHF; cdr3_nt: TGTGCCAGCAAGGGGTCCAGGGTTGGAGGGGATCAGCCCCAGCATTTT
cdr3_length: 11; v_call: TRBV2; j_call: TRBJ2-5; d_call: NA; clone_size: NA; cdr3_aa: CASHTRKTQYF; cdr3_nt: TGTGCCAGCCACACCCGGAAGACCCAGTACTTC
cdr3_length: 13; v_call: TRBV5-4; j_call: TRBJ2-5; d_call: NA; clone_size: NA; cdr3_aa: CASSLYGGETQYF; cdr3_nt: TGTGCCAGCAGCTTGTATGGAGGAGAGACCCAGTACTTC
cdr3_length: 16; v_call: TRBV11-2; j_call: TRBJ2-7; d_call: TRBD2; clone_size: few; cdr3_aa: CASSSFPRGSSYEQYF; cdr3_nt: TGTGCCAGCAGCTCCTTCCCGCGGGGGAGCTCCTACGAGCAGTACTTC
cdr3_length: 16; v_call: TRBV3-1/TRBV3-2; j_call: TRBJ2-2; d_call: TRBD2; clone_size: few; cdr3_aa: CASSQGTSRNTGELFF; cdr3_nt: TGTGCCAGCAGCCAAGGGACTAGCAGAAACACCGGGGAGCTGTTTTTT
cdr3_length: 20; v_call: TRBV23-1; j_call: TRBJ2-3; d_call: TRBD1; clone_size: NA; cdr3_aa: CASSQYRGNQDRAGTDTQYF; cdr3_nt: TGCGCCAGCAGTCAATATCGGGGGAATCAGGACAGGGCCGGCACAGATACGCAGTATTTT
cdr3_length: 15; v_call: TRBV7-2; j_call: TRBJ2-1; d_call: TRBD2; clone_size: NA; cdr3_aa: CASRLGLAGGNEQFF; cdr3_nt: TGTGCCAGCAGATTGGGACTAGCGGGGGGAAATGAGCAGTTCTTC
cdr3_length: 12; v_call: TRBV19; j_call: TRBJ2-3; d_call: TRBD2; clone_size: medium-sized; cdr3_aa: CASWDYIDTQYF; cdr3_nt: TGTGCCTCCTGGGACTACATCGATACGCAGTATTTT
cdr3_length: 15; v_call: TRBV13; j_call: TRBJ2-3; d_call: NA; clone_size: NA; cdr3_aa: CASSRTPGKGDTQYF; cdr3_nt: TGTGCCAGCAGCCGGACCCCAGGGAAAGGAGATACGCAGTATTTT
cdr3_length: 17; v_call: TRBV3-1/TRBV3-2; j_call: TRBJ2-1; d_call: TRBD2; clone_size: NA; cdr3_aa: CASSQVTLADIYNEQFF; cdr3_nt: TGTGCCAGCAGCCAAGTAACCCTAGCGGATATCTACAATGAGCAGTTCTTC
cdr3_length: 12; v_call: TRBV6-2/TRBV6-3; j_call: TRBJ2-3; d_call: NA; clone_size: NA; cdr3_aa: CASSGDTDTQYF; cdr3_nt: TGTGCCAGCAGCGGGGACACAGATACGCAGTATTTT
cdr3_length: 16; v_call: TRBV7-8; j_call: TRBJ2-2; d_call: NA; clone_size: NA; cdr3_aa: CASSLRAGTITGELFF; cdr3_nt: TGTGCCAGCAGCTTACGAGCGGGTACGATCACCGGGGAGCTGTTTTTT
cdr3_length: 13; v_call: TRBV10-2; j_call: TRBJ1-4; d_call: NA; clone_size: NA; cdr3_aa: CASRGRTNEKLFF; cdr3_nt: TGCGCCAGCAGGGGACGGACTAATGAAAAACTGTTTTTT
cdr3_length: 13; v_call: TRBV6-5; j_call: TRBJ1-1; d_call: TRBD1; clone_size: few; cdr3_aa: CASSWDRATEAFF; cdr3_nt: TGTGCCAGCAGTTGGGACAGGGCTACTGAAGCTTTCTTT
cdr3_length: 16; v_call: TRBV14; j_call: TRBJ2-5; d_call: TRBD1; clone_size: few; cdr3_aa: CASRIATGPYQETQYF; cdr3_nt: TGTGCCAGCAGGATAGCGACAGGGCCTTACCAAGAGACCCAGTACTTC
cdr3_length: 13; v_call: TRBV12-3/TRBV12-4; j_call: TRBJ2-1; d_call: TRBD2; clone_size: NA; cdr3_aa: CASKTSGGAQSFF; cdr3_nt: TGTGCCAGCAAAACTAGCGGGGGGGCCCAATCGTTCTTC
cdr3_length: 13; v_call: TRBV7-9; j_call: TRBJ2-3; d_call: NA; clone_size: NA; cdr3_aa: CASKIGDTDTQYF; cdr3_nt: TGTGCCAGCAAAATAGGAGACACAGATACGCAGTATTTT
cdr3_length: 14; v_call: TRBV19; j_call: TRBJ1-6; d_call: NA; clone_size: few; cdr3_aa: CASSIGTTNSPLHF; cdr3_nt: TGTGCCAGTAGTATAGGGACGACTAATTCACCCCTCCACTTT
cdr3_length: 14; v_call: TRBV4-1; j_call: TRBJ2-5; d_call: NA; clone_size: once; cdr3_aa: CASSQDPYQETQYF; cdr3_nt: TGCGCCAGCAGCCAAGACCCCTATCAAGAGACCCAGTACTTC
cdr3_length: 13; v_call: TRBV6-4; j_call: TRBJ1-5; d_call: NA; clone_size: NA; cdr3_aa: CASSRQSNQPQHF; cdr3_nt: TGTGCCAGCAGTCGACAAAGCAATCAGCCCCAGCATTTT
cdr3_length: 15; v_call: TRBV6-5; j_call: TRBJ2-7; d_call: TRBD2; clone_size: medium-sized; cdr3_aa: CASSYGSSGGYEQYF; cdr3_nt: TGTGCCAGCAGTTACGGTTCCTCGGGGGGCTACGAGCAGTACTTC
cdr3_length: 14; v_call: TRBV30; j_call: TRBJ2-5; d_call: NA; clone_size: NA; cdr3_aa: CAWSLGGRQETQYF; cdr3_nt: TGTGCCTGGTCCCTCGGAGGGAGGCAAGAGACCCAGTACTTC
cdr3_length: 12; v_call: TRBV11-2; j_call: TRBJ2-1; d_call: NA; clone_size: NA; cdr3_aa: CASSLVGNEQFF; cdr3_nt: TGTGCCAGCAGCTTAGTTGGGAATGAGCAGTTCTTC
cdr3_length: 13; v_call: TRBV6-5; j_call: TRBJ2-7; d_call: NA; clone_size: NA; cdr3_aa: CASSLRGLGEQYF; cdr3_nt: TGTGCCAGCAGTTTACGGGGACTGGGCGAGCAGTACTTC
cdr3_length: 14; v_call: TRBV28; j_call: TRBJ2-1; d_call: NA; clone_size: NA; cdr3_aa: CASSLPGDLNEQFF; cdr3_nt: TGTGCCAGCAGTTTACCAGGGGACCTCAATGAGCAGTTCTTC
cdr3_length: 16; v_call: TRBV4-3; j_call: TRBJ1-6; d_call: NA; clone_size: NA; cdr3_aa: CASSQDRQVGNSPLHF; cdr3_nt: TGCGCCAGCAGCCAAGATCGACAGGTCGGGAATTCACCCCTCCACTTT
cdr3_length: 15; v_call: TRBV4-1; j_call: TRBJ1-6; d_call: NA; clone_size: NA; cdr3_aa: CASSQDQQVRRPLHF; cdr3_nt: TGCGCCAGCAGCCAAGATCAGCAGGTCCGTAGGCCCCTCCACTTT
cdr3_length: 14; v_call: TRBV6-1; j_call: TRBJ2-7; d_call: NA; clone_size: NA; cdr3_aa: CASSEEGRWGEQYF; cdr3_nt: TGTGCCAGCAGTGAAGAGGGTCGGTGGGGCGAGCAGTACTTC
cdr3_length: 13; v_call: TRBV12-3/TRBV12-4; j_call: TRBJ2-2; d_call: NA; clone_size: NA; cdr3_aa: CASRQENTGELFF; cdr3_nt: TGTGCCAGCAGACAGGAGAACACCGGGGAGCTGTTTTTT
cdr3_length: 15; v_call: TRBV6-1; j_call: TRBJ1-3; d_call: NA; clone_size: NA; cdr3_aa: CASSDTTGHGNTIYF; cdr3_nt: TGTGCCAGCAGTGATACGACAGGTCATGGAAACACCATATATTTT
cdr3_length: 16; v_call: TRBV5-1; j_call: TRBJ1-6; d_call: NA; clone_size: NA; cdr3_aa: CASSPTESSYNSPLHF; cdr3_nt: TGCGCCAGCAGCCCGACGGAGAGCTCCTATAATTCACCCCTCCACTTT
cdr3_length: 11; v_call: TRBV28; j_call: TRBJ2-3; d_call: NA; clone_size: NA; cdr3_aa: CASSFKDTQYF; cdr3_nt: TGTGCCAGCAGTTTTAAAGATACGCAGTATTTT
cdr3_length: 15; v_call: TRBV6-1; j_call: TRBJ2-6; d_call: NA; clone_size: NA; cdr3_aa: CASSEGVVGANVLTF; cdr3_nt: TGTGCCAGCAGTGAGGGAGTAGTCGGGGCCAACGTCCTGACTTTC
cdr3_length: 16; v_call: TRBV6-4; j_call: TRBJ1-3; d_call: NA; clone_size: once; cdr3_aa: CASRGFRDLSGNTIYF; cdr3_nt: TGTGCCAGCAGGGGGTTCAGGGATCTTTCTGGAAACACCATATATTTT
cdr3_length: 16; v_call: TRBV5-4; j_call: TRBJ2-2; d_call: NA; clone_size: NA; cdr3_aa: CASSLGLDPNTGELFF; cdr3_nt: TGTGCCAGCAGCTTGGGACTCGACCCGAACACCGGGGAGCTGTTTTTT
cdr3_length: 13; v_call: TRBV10-3; j_call: TRBJ2-7; d_call: NA; clone_size: NA; cdr3_aa: CAISESGSYEQYF; cdr3_nt: TGTGCCATCAGTGAGAGTGGCTCCTACGAGCAGTACTTC
cdr3_length: 14; v_call: TRBV5-1; j_call: TRBJ2-3; d_call: TRBD1; clone_size: NA; cdr3_aa: CASSSGQGRHTQYF; cdr3_nt: TGCGCCAGCAGCTCGGGACAGGGGAGACATACGCAGTATTTT
cdr3_length: 13; v_call: TRBV7-2; j_call: TRBJ2-3; d_call: TRBD1; clone_size: NA; cdr3_aa: CASSLDRADTQYF; cdr3_nt: TGTGCCAGCAGCTTGGACAGGGCAGATACGCAGTATTTT
cdr3_length: 14; v_call: TRBV9; j_call: TRBJ2-7; d_call: NA; clone_size: NA; cdr3_aa: CASSVRMGDYEQYF; cdr3_nt: TGTGCCAGCAGCGTAAGGATGGGTGACTACGAGCAGTACTTC
cdr3_length: 14; v_call: TRBV19; j_call: TRBJ1-2; d_call: TRBD1; clone_size: NA; cdr3_aa: CASSISGTGDGYTF; cdr3_nt: TGTGCCAGTAGTATATCAGGGACAGGGGATGGCTACACCTTC
cdr3_length: 19; v_call: TRBV7-3; j_call: TRBJ2-1; d_call: TRBD2; clone_size: NA; cdr3_aa: CASSPRGGRASSSYNEQFF; cdr3_nt: TGTGCCAGCAGCCCCCGGGGCGGGAGGGCTTCGAGCTCCTACAATGAGCAGTTCTTC
cdr3_length: 16; v_call: TRBV4-3; j_call: TRBJ1-4; d_call: TRBD1; clone_size: NA; cdr3_aa: CASSQVGGGAGEKLFF; cdr3_nt: TGCGCCAGCAGCCAAGTTGGAGGGGGCGCGGGAGAAAAACTGTTTTTT
cdr3_length: 13; v_call: TRBV10-3; j_call: TRBJ1-3; d_call: NA; clone_size: NA; cdr3_aa: CAISGADLNTIYF; cdr3_nt: TGTGCCATCAGTGGGGCCGACTTAAACACCATATATTTT
cdr3_length: 15; v_call: TRBV9; j_call: TRBJ2-5; d_call: NA; clone_size: once; cdr3_aa: CASSVDGRGEETQYF; cdr3_nt: TGTGCCAGCAGCGTAGATGGGCGCGGGGAAGAGACCCAGTACTTC
cdr3_length: 15; v_call: TRBV19; j_call: TRBJ2-7; d_call: NA; clone_size: once; cdr3_aa: CASSFAGTPAYEQYF; cdr3_nt: TGTGCCAGTAGTTTCGCCGGGACGCCCGCCTACGAGCAGTACTTC
cdr3_length: 15; v_call: TRBV19; j_call: TRBJ1-2; d_call: TRBD1; clone_size: NA; cdr3_aa: CASSQSRGEAYGYTF; cdr3_nt: TGTGCCAGTAGTCAGTCCAGGGGGGAAGCCTATGGCTACACCTTC
cdr3_length: 14; v_call: TRBV25-1; j_call: TRBJ2-1; d_call: NA; clone_size: once; cdr3_aa: CASSAPTPYNEQFF; cdr3_nt: TGTGCCAGCAGCGCTCCGACGCCCTACAATGAGCAGTTCTTC
cdr3_length: 13; v_call: TRBV11-1; j_call: TRBJ2-1; d_call: NA; clone_size: once; cdr3_aa: CASSLGTLGEQFF; cdr3_nt: TGTGCCAGCAGCTTAGGGACTTTGGGGGAGCAGTTCTTC
cdr3_length: 16; v_call: TRBV9; j_call: TRBJ2-7; d_call: NA; clone_size: NA; cdr3_aa: CASSVGAGAPHTEQYF; cdr3_nt: TGTGCCAGCAGCGTAGGAGCAGGGGCTCCCCACACCGAGCAGTACTTC
cdr3_length: 17; v_call: TRBV18; j_call: TRBJ2-1; d_call: TRBD2; clone_size: NA; cdr3_aa: CASSRSLAGITYNEQFF; cdr3_nt: TGTGCCAGCTCACGGAGTCTAGCGGGTATTACCTACAATGAGCAGTTCTTC